This T cell receptor (beta chain) was captured by sequencing in a study of blood T cells in healthy people across ages. Findings and caveats of the study: TCR beta diversity tracked closely with naive T cell percentage.

V shed 0 bases and J shed 7 bases, with 8 bases lying between them. The CDR3 length is 13 residues. Germline CDR1 reads LGHNA; CDR2 reads YNFKEQ. Then a second PCR, running roughly 7 to 11 cycles, was carried out with a sample-barcoded 5' primer and a J-beta primer mix. In TCRdb, the 5' RACE reads were re-called with MiXCR into one record per CDR3 protein. The table has 650,000 to 800,000 distinct CDR3 sequences, roughly 44% seen once. A note on this clonotype: What it binds is unknown.

Sequencing was done on a sample of blood. This chain connects TRBV4-2 to TRBJ2-3, with D maybe TRBD1 (6 bases). This receptor was obtained from a man aged 60 to 75 in good health. CDR3 DNA sequence: TGTGCCAGCAGCCAAGACAGGGGAAATACGCAGTATTTT. This sequence encodes CASSQDRGNTQYF.